This T cell receptor (beta chain) was obtained from a study of tumor and adjacent non-tumor tissue in lung cancer. CDR1 is MNHEY, CDR2 SVGEGT, per germline. The CDR3 is 15 residues long. The template was RNA from unsorted bulk tissue. More than 3 cm separated this lung sample from the edge of the tumor. To note about this clonotype: One end of the junction varies from germline; a read error may be responsible.

Three rounds of nested PCR, following a modified ARM-PCR protocol, produced the TCRbeta library. TCRdb re-called the multiplex PCR reads with MiXCR, one entry per CDR3 protein. There are about 50,000 distinct CDR3 sequences in the sample; about 70% occur only once, and approximately 23% lies in the top ten. This TCR came from a woman aged 60 to 75 with non-small cell lung cancer. The chain carries TRBV6-2 or TRBV6-3 and TRBJ2-6; perhaps TRBD2 as D (5 bases). Sequencing input: distant non-tumor lung tissue. In DNA, the CDR3 is TGTACCAGCGGTTACTCGCCCTCTGGGGCCAACGTCCTGACTTTC. It is translated as CTSGYSPSGANVLTF.